This TCR beta chain was retrieved from a study of vaccination and CD4 T cells after COVID-19. The study's findings and limits: Median SARS-CoV-2-reactive clonotype numbers went from roughly 21 to 40; this increase was not significant.

Treatment meaning: roughly 11-day PBMC culture with coronavirus spike peptide pools or control peptides (ViraFEST assay). Collection of the unexposed donor's CD4+ T cells took place before the COVID-19 pandemic (2011-2018). IL-2 (around 10 IU/ml) and peptide pools (10 ug/ml) were added to cultures of approximately 2 million PBMCs per well. CD4+ T cells were isolated by negative selection after less than 11 days of culture. Per the germline V gene, CDR1 is LGHDT and CDR2 is YNNKEL (reference sequence). The ends lost 1 base at V and 5 bases at J; junction bases unmatched: 2. This CDR3 has 14 amino acids. Regarding this clonotype: Antigen unknown.

Cultured CD4+ T cell DNA underwent sequencing with the Oncomine TCR Beta short-read assay. It was from cultured CD4+ T cells that genomic DNA was extracted. MiXCR, applied by TCRdb to the PCR reads, yields one record per CDR3 protein. The table includes approximately 9,300 distinct CDR3 sequences, 60% to 75% detected once. The specimen was CD4+ T cells from blood, cultured in vitro. This clonotype was sampled from a human donor in good health. The V and J genes are TRBV3-1 and TRBJ1-5; TRBD1 matches 7 bases. Here the CDR3 reads CASSQAGGDQPQHF. As DNA, the CDR3 is TGTGCCAGCAGCCAAGCAGGGGGGGATCAGCCCCAGCATTTT. Full variable domain (remainder filled in from reference TRBV3-1 and TRBJ1-5): DTAVSQTPKYLVTQMGNDKSIKCEQNLGHDTMYWYKQDSKKFLKIMFSYNNKELIINETVPNRFSPKSPDKAHLNLHINSLELGDSAVYFCASSQAGGDQPQHFGDGTRLSIL.